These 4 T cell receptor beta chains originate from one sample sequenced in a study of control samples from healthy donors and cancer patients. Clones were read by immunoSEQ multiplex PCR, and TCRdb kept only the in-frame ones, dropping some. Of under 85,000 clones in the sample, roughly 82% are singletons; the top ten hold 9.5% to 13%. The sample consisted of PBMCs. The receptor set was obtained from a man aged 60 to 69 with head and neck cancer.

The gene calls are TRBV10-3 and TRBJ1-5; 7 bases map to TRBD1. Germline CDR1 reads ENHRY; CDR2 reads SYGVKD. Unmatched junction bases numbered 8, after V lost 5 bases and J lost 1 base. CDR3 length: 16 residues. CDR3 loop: CAISPQGLGSNQPQHF. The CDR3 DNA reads TGTGCCATCAGTCCACAGGGGTTGGGGAGCAATCAGCCCCAGCATTTT.

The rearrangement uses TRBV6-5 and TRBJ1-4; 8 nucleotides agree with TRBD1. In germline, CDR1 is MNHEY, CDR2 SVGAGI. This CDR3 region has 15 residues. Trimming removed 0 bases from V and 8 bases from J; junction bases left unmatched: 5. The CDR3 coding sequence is TGTGCCAGCAGTTACTCTGGACAGGGTAGGGAAAAACTGTTTTTT. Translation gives CASSYSGQGREKLFF.

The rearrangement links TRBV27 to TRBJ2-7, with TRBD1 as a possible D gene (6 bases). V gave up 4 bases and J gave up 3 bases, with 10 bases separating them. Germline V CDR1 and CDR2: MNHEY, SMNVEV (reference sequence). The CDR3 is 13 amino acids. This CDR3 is CASSSGTHYEQYF. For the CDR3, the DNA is TGTGCCAGCAGTTCGGGGACACACTACGAGCAGTACTTC.

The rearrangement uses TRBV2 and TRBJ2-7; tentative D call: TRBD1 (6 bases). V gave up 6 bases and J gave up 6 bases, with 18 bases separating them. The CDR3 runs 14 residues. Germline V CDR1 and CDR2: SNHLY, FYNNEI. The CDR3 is CASSGTGLFGEQYF. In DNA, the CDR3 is TGTGCCAGCAGCGGCACAGGGTTGTTTGGCGAGCAGTACTTC.